This passage covers 16 T cell receptor beta chains from one sample sequenced in a study of regulatory T cells in long-lasting Graves disease. The TCR beta library used iRepertoire HTBI primers with Arm-PCR amplification of CDR3. TCRdb redid the calling of the multiplex PCR reads with MiXCR, one entry per CDR3 protein. The sample records 300,000 to 450,000 distinct CDR3 sequences, 15% to 18% being singletons. Time point here: newly diagnosed GD, antithyroid drugs for less than 3 months. PBMC RNA was the source of the TCR library. The specimen comprised peripheral blood mononuclear cells (PBMCs), sampled at new diagnosis, from a patient treated with antithyroid drugs. The receptors were sampled from a female donor with Graves disease.

This clonotype appeared many times. Here the CDR3 reads CSARTQTGFNQPQHF. The CDR3 DNA is TGCAGTGCTAGAACGCAGACAGGGTTCAATCAGCCCCAGCATTTT. This chain links TRBV20-1 with TRBJ1-5, with 7 bases fitting TRBD1. The CDR3 runs to 15 residues. Germline V gene data show CDR1 as DFQATT and CDR2 as SNEGSKA (reference sequence). V was pared by 2 bases and J by 3 bases, with 7 bases of the junction left unmatched.

This clonotype was seen at least ten times. The chain has TRBV11-2 and TRBJ2-1, with D perhaps matching TRBD1 (6 bases). The ends were cut back, 1 base at V and 4 bases at J, with 11 bases in the middle. The germline V gene encodes CDR1 SGHAT and CDR2 FQNNGV. The CDR3 loop spans 15 amino acids. The CDR3: CASSLAGAGYNEQFF. The CDR3 DNA reads TGTGCCAGCAGCTTAGCAGGGGCTGGGTACAATGAGCAGTTCTTC. Together with reference TRBV11-2 and TRBJ2-1, the CDR3 gives the full variable domain: EAGVAQSPRYKIIEKRQSVAFWCNPISGHATLYWYQQILGQGPKLLIQFQNNGVVDDSQLPKDRFSAERLKGVDSTLKIQPAKLEDSAVYLCASSLAGAGYNEQFFGPGTRLTVL.

The chain has TRBV11-2 and TRBJ2-7; TRBD1 matches 12 bases. The CDR3 spans 15 residues. The junction had 4 bases not matched to a gene; V was cut back by 4 bases and J by 3 bases. From germline, CDR1 is SGHAT and CDR2 FQNNGV. CDR3 in amino acids: CASSSRDRGLYEQYF. The CDR3 nucleotides read TGTGCCAGCAGCTCCCGGGACAGGGGGCTCTACGAGCAGTACTTC.

This clonotype was seen only a few times. The chain employs TRBV2 and TRBJ2-5; TRBD2 matches at 12 bases. With 3 bases clipped from V and 10 bases from J, the junction kept 9 bases outside the gene matches. This CDR3 spans 15 amino acids. Per the germline V gene, CDR1 is SNHLY and CDR2 is FYNNEI. CDR3 loop: CASSEGASGRANQYF. The CDR3 DNA reads as TGTGCCAGCAGTGAGGGGGCTAGCGGGAGGGCTAACCAGTACTTC. The full variable domain, its missing parts supplied by reference TRBV2 and TRBJ2-5, is EPEVTQTPSHQVTQMGQEVILRCVPISNHLYFYWYRQILGQKVEFLVSFYNNEISEKSEIFDDQFSVERPDGSNFTLKIRSTKLEDSAMYFCASSEGASGRANQYFGPGTRLLVL.

This clonotype was found a few times. This chain connects TRBV18 to TRBJ2-7; D perhaps matches TRBD1 (5 bases). Germline CDR1 and CDR2: KGHSH and LQKENI. The CDR3 has 14 residues. Trimming stripped 2 bases from V and 6 bases from J, with 14 bases between. CDR3 in amino acids: CASSPGRERGEQYF. The CDR3 DNA sequence: TGTGCCAGCTCACCAGGCAGGGAAAGGGGCGAGCAGTACTTC.

This clonotype was seen a handful of times. At one of its ends the junction is not consistent with the germline gene, which may arise from a read error. The chain employs TRBV5-4 and TRBJ2-1, with 8 bases matching TRBD2. This CDR3 has 16 residues. Germline V gene data show CDR1 as SGHNT and CDR2 as YYREEE (reference sequence). This CDR3 reads CASSLDGGGTGNGQFF. CDR3 coding DNA: TGTGCCAGCAGCTTGGATGGCGGGGGGACGGGCAATGGGCAGTTCTTC.

This clonotype was picked up a small number of times. This chain links TRBV9 with TRBJ2-5, with 9 nucleotides matching TRBD2. The CDR3 totals 16 residues. Looked up from germline, CDR1 is SGDLS and CDR2 is YYNGEE. J gave up 2 bases and V 1 base, and 6 bases lay outside the gene matches. CDR3 in DNA: TGTGCCAGCAGCGTACGAACGGGACTAGCACAAGAGACCCAGTACTTC. This encodes CASSVRTGLAQETQYF.

As concerns this clonotype: A much larger clone lies one base from this, so it may be a read error. V and J are TRBV7-9 and TRBJ1-1; unclear D gene. This CDR3 region has 14 residues. CDR1 and CDR2 from the germline V gene are SEHNR and FQNEAQ (reference sequence). The CDR3 bases are TGTGCCGGCAGCCCCAGGAGAGTGACCCCTGAAGCTTTCTTT. The encoded protein is CAGSPRRVTPEAFF.

The chain links TRBV6-2 or TRBV6-3 to TRBJ2-7; 10 bases are shared with TRBD2. CDR3 length equals 18 residues. Trimming removed 4 bases from V and 4 bases from J; junction bases left unmatched: 16. From germline, CDR1 is MNHEY and CDR2 SVGEGT. The CDR3 DNA sequence: TGTGCCAGCAGTTCCAGGTTGAGCGGGAGGGCCTTATGGTACGAGCAGTACTTC. It translates to CASSSRLSGRALWYEQYF.

At least ten counts were recorded for this clonotype. The rearrangement joins TRBV20-1 to TRBJ2-3; 10 nucleotides align to TRBD2. The junction had 18 bases not matched to a gene; V was cut back by 5 bases and J by 1 base. Germline CDR1 is DFQATT and CDR2 is SNEGSKA (reference sequence). The length of the CDR3 is 19 residues. The CDR3 DNA reads as TGCAGTGCTCCCGCGCCTTCTAGCGGGGGCCCCCGGGGCACAGATACGCAGTATTTT. Residues: CSAPAPSSGGPRGTDTQYF.

This clonotype was observed a few times. V is TRBV6-1 and J is TRBJ2-1, with D possibly matching TRBD1 (6 bases). V was cut by 6 bases and J by 5 bases, with 17 bases left in between. The CDR3 covers 15 residues. Germline loops: CDR1 MNHNS, CDR2 SASEGT. CDR3 residues: CASRAMGASDNEQFF. In DNA, the CDR3 is TGTGCCAGCAGAGCGATGGGGGCTTCGGACAATGAGCAGTTCTTC.

V is TRBV9 and J is TRBJ1-2; the D is unclear. Germline-derived CDR1 and CDR2 are SGDLS and YYNGEE. The V gene lost 0 bases and the J gene lost 8 bases, with 11 bases spanning the gap. This CDR3 region has 13 residues. DNA for the CDR3: TGTGCCAGCAGCGTAGATTGGTCTCGGGGCTACACCTTC. The encoded protein is CASSVDWSRGYTF.

This clonotype showed up many times. This chain joins TRBV7-9 and TRBJ1-2, with D possibly being TRBD1 (5 bases). The V end lost 5 bases, the J end lost 1 base, and 14 bases lay between the germline ends. Germline lookup yields CDR1 SEHNR and CDR2 FQNEAQ (reference sequence). The CDR3 loop spans 15 amino acids. CDR3 region: CASSPLQGFNYGYTF. As DNA, the CDR3 is TGTGCCAGCAGCCCCCTTCAGGGATTTAACTATGGCTACACCTTC.

This clonotype was counted many times. The V and J genes are TRBV24-1 and TRBJ2-3; maybe TRBD2 (6 bases). The last part of the DNA fits TRBJ2-7 better; the J call may be wrong. There are 14 residues in the CDR3. Per the germline V gene, CDR1 is KGHDR and CDR2 is SFDVKD. DNA of the CDR3: TGTGCCACCAGTGACCCAGGACTAACTAACGAGCAGTACTTC. This encodes CATSDPGLTNEQYF.

This chain connects TRBV5-1 to TRBJ2-3, with D possibly being TRBD2 (6 bases). The CDR3 loop spans 17 amino acids. V was clipped by 0 bases and J by 2 bases, with 16 bases between them. Germline CDR1 is SGHRS and CDR2 is YFSETQ. CDR3: CASSLAVSSESTDTQYF. The CDR3 DNA sequence: TGCGCCAGCAGCTTGGCCGTTTCTAGCGAGTCCACAGATACGCAGTATTTT.

Ten or more counts support this clonotype. The chain joins TRBV5-6 to TRBJ1-5, with a possible D match to TRBD1 (5 bases). The V and J ends lost 0 bases and 2 bases respectively, with 12 bases between them. The germline CDR1 and CDR2 sequences are SGHDT and YYEEEE. The CDR3 is 16 amino acids. This CDR3 reads CASSLGGTLGNQPQHF. DNA for the CDR3: TGTGCCAGCAGCTTGGGAGGGACTCTGGGCAATCAGCCCCAGCATTTT.